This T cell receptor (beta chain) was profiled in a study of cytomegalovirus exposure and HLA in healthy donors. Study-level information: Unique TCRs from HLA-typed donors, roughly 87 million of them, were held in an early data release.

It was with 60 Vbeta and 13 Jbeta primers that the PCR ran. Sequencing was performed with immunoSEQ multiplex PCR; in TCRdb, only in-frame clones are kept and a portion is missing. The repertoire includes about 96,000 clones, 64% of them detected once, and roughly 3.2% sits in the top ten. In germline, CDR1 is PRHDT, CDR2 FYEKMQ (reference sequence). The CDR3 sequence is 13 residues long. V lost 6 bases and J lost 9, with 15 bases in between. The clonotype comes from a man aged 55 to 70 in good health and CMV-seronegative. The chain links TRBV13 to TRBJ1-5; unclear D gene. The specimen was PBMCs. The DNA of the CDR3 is TGTGCCAGCAGTAGAGGTATGGATTTGCCCCAGCATTTT. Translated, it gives CASSRGMDLPQHF.